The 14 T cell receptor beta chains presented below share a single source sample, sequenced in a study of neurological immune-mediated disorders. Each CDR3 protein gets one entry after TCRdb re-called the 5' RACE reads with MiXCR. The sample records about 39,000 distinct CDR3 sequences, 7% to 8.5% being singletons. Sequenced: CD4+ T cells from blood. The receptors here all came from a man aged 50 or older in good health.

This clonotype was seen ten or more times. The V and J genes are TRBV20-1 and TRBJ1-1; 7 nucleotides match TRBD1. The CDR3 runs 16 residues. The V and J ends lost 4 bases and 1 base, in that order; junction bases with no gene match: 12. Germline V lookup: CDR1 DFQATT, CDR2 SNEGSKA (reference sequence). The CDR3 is CSATTGFLGTNTEAFF. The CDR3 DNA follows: TGCAGTGCTACGACAGGGTTTCTTGGAACGAACACTGAAGCTTTCTTT.

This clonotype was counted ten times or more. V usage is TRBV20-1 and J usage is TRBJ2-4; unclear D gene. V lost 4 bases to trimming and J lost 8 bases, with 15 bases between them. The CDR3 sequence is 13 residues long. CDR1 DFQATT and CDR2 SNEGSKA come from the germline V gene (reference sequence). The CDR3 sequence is CSATRPAFHIQYF. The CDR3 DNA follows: TGCAGTGCTACACGACCGGCATTTCACATTCAGTACTTC.

The CDR3 protein is CASHVGVDNQPQHF. The CDR3 DNA follows: TGTGCCAGCCATGTGGGGGTTGACAATCAGCCCCAGCATTTT. The chain is built from TRBV12-3 or TRBV12-4 and TRBJ1-5; D is perhaps TRBD1 (5 bases). The V end was cut by 8 bases, the J end by 3 bases, with 14 bases between. CDR3 length: 14 residues.

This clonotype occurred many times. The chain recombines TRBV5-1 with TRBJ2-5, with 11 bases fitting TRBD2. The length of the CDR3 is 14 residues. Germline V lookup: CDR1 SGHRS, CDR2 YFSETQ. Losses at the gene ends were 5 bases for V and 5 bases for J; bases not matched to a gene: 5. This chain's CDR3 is CASSSGRGPETQYF. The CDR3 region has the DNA TGCGCCAGCAGTAGCGGGAGGGGCCCCGAGACCCAGTACTTC.

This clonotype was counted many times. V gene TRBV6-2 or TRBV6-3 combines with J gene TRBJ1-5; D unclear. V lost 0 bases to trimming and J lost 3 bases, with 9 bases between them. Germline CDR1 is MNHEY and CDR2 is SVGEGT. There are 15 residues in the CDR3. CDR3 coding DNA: TGTGCCAGCAGTTACTCGTACAGACCCAATCAGCCCCAGCATTTT. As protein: CASSYSYRPNQPQHF.

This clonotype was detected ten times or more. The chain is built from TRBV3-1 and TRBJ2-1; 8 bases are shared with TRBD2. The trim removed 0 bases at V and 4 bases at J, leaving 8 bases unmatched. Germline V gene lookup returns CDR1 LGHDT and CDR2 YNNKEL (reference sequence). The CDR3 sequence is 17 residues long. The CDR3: CASSQDPLAVGYNEQFF. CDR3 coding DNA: TGTGCCAGCAGCCAAGATCCACTAGCGGTAGGTTACAATGAGCAGTTCTTC.

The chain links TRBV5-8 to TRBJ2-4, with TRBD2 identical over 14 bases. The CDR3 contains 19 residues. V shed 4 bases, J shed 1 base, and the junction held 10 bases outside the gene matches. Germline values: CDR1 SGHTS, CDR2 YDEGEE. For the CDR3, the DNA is TGTGCCAGCAGCACCGGGACTAGCGGGAGTCTAGGTGCCAAAAACATTCAGTACTTC. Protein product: CASSTGTSGSLGAKNIQYF.

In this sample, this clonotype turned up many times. CDR3 nucleotide sequence: TGTGCCAGCAGCTTAGGAAGCGGGACAGGGGCCTCCTACGAGCAGTACTTC. Protein product: CASSLGSGTGASYEQYF. The gene calls are TRBV7-9 and TRBJ2-7; 10 bases align to TRBD1. The germline V gene has CDR1 SEHNR and CDR2 FQNEAQ (reference sequence). With V trimmed by 1 base and J by 0 bases, 6 bases remained unmatched. The CDR3 is 17 residues long.

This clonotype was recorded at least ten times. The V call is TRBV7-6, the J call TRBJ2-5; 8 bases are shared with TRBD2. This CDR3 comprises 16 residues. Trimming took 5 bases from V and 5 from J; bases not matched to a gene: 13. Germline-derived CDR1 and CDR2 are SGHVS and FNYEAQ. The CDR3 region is CASSPSGAGVYETQYF. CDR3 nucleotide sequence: TGTGCCAGCAGCCCCTCGGGAGCGGGAGTCTATGAGACCCAGTACTTC.

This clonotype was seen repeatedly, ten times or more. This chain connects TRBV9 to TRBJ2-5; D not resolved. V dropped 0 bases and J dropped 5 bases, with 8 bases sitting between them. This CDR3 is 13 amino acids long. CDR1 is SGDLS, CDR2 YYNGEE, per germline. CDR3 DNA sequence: TGTGCCAGCAGCGTAGTAGGTGGGGAGACCCAGTACTTC. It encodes CASSVVGGETQYF.

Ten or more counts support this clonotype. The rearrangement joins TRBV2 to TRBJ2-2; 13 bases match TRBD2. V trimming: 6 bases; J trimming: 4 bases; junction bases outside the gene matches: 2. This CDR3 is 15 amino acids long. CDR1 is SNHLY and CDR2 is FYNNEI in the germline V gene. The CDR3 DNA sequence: TGTGCCAGCAGGGGACTAGCGGGACCCACCGGGGAGCTGTTTTTT. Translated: CASRGLAGPTGELFF.

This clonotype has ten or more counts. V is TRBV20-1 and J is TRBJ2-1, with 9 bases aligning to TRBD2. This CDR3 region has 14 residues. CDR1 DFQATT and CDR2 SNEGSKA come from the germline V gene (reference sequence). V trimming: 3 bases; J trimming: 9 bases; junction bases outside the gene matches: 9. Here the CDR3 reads CSASASGIKSEQFF. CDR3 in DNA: TGCAGTGCTAGTGCTAGCGGGATAAAAAGTGAGCAGTTCTTC.

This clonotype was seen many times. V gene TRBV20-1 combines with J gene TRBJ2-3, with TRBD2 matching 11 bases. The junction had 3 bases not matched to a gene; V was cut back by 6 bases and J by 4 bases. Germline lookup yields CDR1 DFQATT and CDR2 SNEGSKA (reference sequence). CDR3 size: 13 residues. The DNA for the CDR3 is TGCAGTGCCGGACTAGCGGGCGCAGATACGCAGTATTTT. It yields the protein CSAGLAGADTQYF.

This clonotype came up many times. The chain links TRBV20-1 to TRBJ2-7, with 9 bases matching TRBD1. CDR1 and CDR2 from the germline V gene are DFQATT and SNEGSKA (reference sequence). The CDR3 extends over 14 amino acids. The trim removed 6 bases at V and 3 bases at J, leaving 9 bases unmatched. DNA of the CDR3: TGCAGTGCGAGGACGGGACAGGGAAGCTACGAGCAGTACTTC. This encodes CSARTGQGSYEQYF.